This T cell receptor (beta chain) emerged from a study of a mutant IDH1 vaccine in newly diagnosed glioma. Method: immunoSEQ multiplex PCR; TCRdb's copy keeps in-frame clones and lacks some. Of about 60,000 clones listed, over 75% are singletons. Trimming removed 4 bases from V and 2 bases from J; junction bases left unmatched: 7. The germline CDR1 and CDR2 sequences are GTSNPN and SVGIG (reference sequence). The CDR3 is 15 residues long. A note on this clone: Its target is unknown.

The time point: week 23, last vaccination. Vaccination comprised doses that each held 300 ug of mutant IDH1 20-mer peptide, plus topical imiquimod. Study outcomes and limitations: No link was apparently found between pseudoprogression and changes in top peripheral T cell clonotypes.

The specimen comprised PBMCs, sampled from a glioma patient whose treatment included an IDH1 peptide vaccine. This sequence was found in a man aged 18 to 30 with glioma. The chain carries TRBV30 and TRBJ2-3; TRBD2 matches 9 bases. CDR3: CAWTMTSGPTDTQYF. The CDR3 coding sequence is TGTGCCTGGACCATGACTAGCGGACCCACAGATACGCAGTATTTT.